The rows below give T cell receptor beta chains drawn from one sample of a study of blood T cell repertoires in COVID-19. Assay used: immunoSEQ multiplex PCR; TCRdb lists only in-frame clones, some missing. The table has under 130,000 clones, approximately 84% seen once. Sequenced sample: peripheral blood. All receptors come from a human donor in a cohort sampled during active COVID-19. The CDR3 runs from the conserved cysteine through the conserved F or W. The D gene is left open where the match is weak. Size is stated for part of the rows, as once, few or many counts, or as a class when the clone is expanded.

TRBD2	TRBV3-1/TRBV3-2	TRBJ2-3	-	CASSQEGQVEAGGRDTQYF	TGTGCCAGCAGCCAAGAAGGTCAGGTTGAAGCGGGGGGGAGAGATACGCAGTATTTT
TRBD2	TRBV4-1	TRBJ2-7	few	CASSREGYEQYF	TGCGCCAGCAGCCGGGAGGGCTACGAGCAGTACTTC
-	TRBV5-6	TRBJ1-6	-	CASSVQGPGTLHF	TGTGCCAGCAGCGTGCAGGGGCCGGGGACCCTCCACTTT
-	TRBV19	TRBJ1-1	-	CASTRERTNTEAFF	TGTGCCAGTACCCGGGAAAGGACGAACACTGAAGCTTTCTTT
TRBD2	TRBV9	TRBJ2-1	once	CASSLTSGGYNEQFF	TGTGCCAGCAGCCTGACTAGCGGGGGCTACAATGAGCAGTTCTTC
TRBD1	TRBV6-5	TRBJ1-2	-	CASSKDREVYGYTF	TGTGCCAGCAGTAAGGACAGGGAGGTCTATGGCTACACCTTC
TRBD1	TRBV18	TRBJ1-5	-	CASSPGTASTWNQPQHF	TGTGCCAGCTCACCAGGGACAGCGTCAACTTGGAATCAGCCCCAGCATTTT
TRBD2	TRBV15	TRBJ2-2	-	CATSGRLAGAGELFF	TGTGCCACCAGTGGAAGACTAGCGGGAGCCGGGGAGCTGTTTTTT
TRBD1	TRBV4-2	TRBJ1-2	-	CASSHRPTGGSVGGYTF	TGTGCCAGCAGCCACCGTCCTACAGGGGGCTCGGTCGGTGGCTACACCTTC
-	TRBV11-3	TRBJ2-1	-	CASSLGLAGYNEQFF	TGTGCCAGCAGCTTGGGACTGGCGGGCTACAATGAGCAGTTCTTC
-	TRBV2	TRBJ2-3	-	CASTQQGSTDTQYF	TGTGCCAGCACCCAACAGGGCTCCACAGATACGCAGTATTTT
-	TRBV11-1	TRBJ1-2	-	CASATEEGGGGYTF	TGTGCCAGCGCTACTGAAGAAGGGGGTGGTGGCTACACCTTC
-	TRBV6-5	TRBJ1-1	-	CASSLDQVSEAFF	TGTGCCAGCAGTTTGGATCAGGTTTCTGAAGCTTTCTTT